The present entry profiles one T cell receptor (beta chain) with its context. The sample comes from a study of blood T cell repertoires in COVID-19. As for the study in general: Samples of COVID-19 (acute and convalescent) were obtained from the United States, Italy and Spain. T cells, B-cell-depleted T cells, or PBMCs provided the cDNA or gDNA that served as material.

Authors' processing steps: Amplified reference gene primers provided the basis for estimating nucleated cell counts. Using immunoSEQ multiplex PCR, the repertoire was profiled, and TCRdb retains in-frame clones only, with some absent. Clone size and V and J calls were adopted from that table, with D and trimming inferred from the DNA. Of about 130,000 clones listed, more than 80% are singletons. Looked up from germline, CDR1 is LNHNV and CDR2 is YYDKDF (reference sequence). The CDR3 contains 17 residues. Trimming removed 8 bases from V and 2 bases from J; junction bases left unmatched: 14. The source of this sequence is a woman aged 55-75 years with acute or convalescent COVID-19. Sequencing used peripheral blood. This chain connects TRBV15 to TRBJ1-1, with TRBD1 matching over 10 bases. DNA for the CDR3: TGTGCCACCTGCACCGGGACAGGGGTAGGATTAAACACTGAAGCTTTCTTT. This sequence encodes CATCTGTGVGLNTEAFF. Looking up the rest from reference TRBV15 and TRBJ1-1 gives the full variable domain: DAMVIQNPRYQVTQFGKPVTLSCSQTLNHNVMYWYQQKSSQAPKLLFHYYDKDFNNEADTPDNFQSRRPNTSFCFLDIRSPGLGDTAMYLCATCTGTGVGLNTEAFFGQGTRLTVV.